The clone carrying this TCR beta chain was seen only once. This sample is part of a study of blood T cell repertoires in COVID-19. Study details: T cells, B-cell-depleted T cells, or PBMCs provided the cDNA or gDNA that served as material.

V was shortened by 8 bases and J by 5 bases, with 12 bases between the two germline ends. Per germline, CDR1 SQVTM and CDR2 ANQGSEA. This CDR3 is 11 amino acids long. Using immunoSEQ multiplex PCR, the repertoire was profiled, and TCRdb retains in-frame clones only, with some absent. Of 110,000 or so clones listed, roughly 87% are singletons. Sequencing was carried out using peripheral blood. This chain uses TRBV29-1 with TRBJ1-1; TRBD1 might be the D (6 bases). The receptor was derived from a human donor in a cohort sampled during active COVID-19. The CDR3 sequence: CSPGRGTEAFF. The CDR3 DNA is TGCAGCCCAGGGAGGGGGACTGAAGCTTTCTTT.